The 7 T cell receptor beta chains listed next were all sequenced from one sample in a study of blood T cell repertoires in COVID-19. Using immunoSEQ multiplex PCR, the repertoire was profiled, and TCRdb retains in-frame clones only, with some absent. The table includes some 150,000 clones, roughly 83% detected once. Source material: peripheral blood. These receptors were collected from a woman in her 70s with COVID-19, enrolled during active disease.

J is TRBJ2-3 and V is TRBV5-1; 9 bases fit TRBD1. Trimming cost V 3 bases and J 4 bases; bases outside gene matches: 12. The CDR3 has 17 amino acids. Germline CDR1 and CDR2: SGHRS and YFSETQ. The CDR3 region is CASSSSPGTGIPDTQYF. DNA for the CDR3: TGCGCCAGCAGCTCAAGCCCCGGGACAGGGATTCCAGATACGCAGTATTTT. Using reference TRBV5-1 and TRBJ2-3 for the parts outside the CDR3, the full variable domain is KAGVTQTPRYLIKTRGQQVTLSCSPISGHRSVSWYQQTPGQGLQFLFEYFSETQRNKGNFPGRFSGRQFSNSRSEMNVSTLELGDSALYLCASSSSPGTGIPDTQYFGPGTRLTVL.

The J gene is TRBJ2-3, the V gene TRBV6-5; D remains unclear. V was cut by 5 bases and J by 6 bases, with 12 bases left in between. The CDR3 loop spans 13 amino acids. Germline V gene data show CDR1 as MNHEY and CDR2 as SVGAGI. DNA of the CDR3: TGTGCCAGCAGTCGAGACAATAGGGATACGCAGTATTTT. Amino acids: CASSRDNRDTQYF.

The gene calls are TRBV29-1 and TRBJ1-3; 8 bases align to TRBD1. The V gene end was trimmed by 7 bases and the J gene end by 0 bases; junction bases not matched to a gene: 5. This CDR3 contains 14 residues. Germline lookup yields CDR1 SQVTM and CDR2 ANQGSEA. CDR3 nucleotides: TGCAGCGCAGGACAGGGAAGCTCTGGAAACACCATATATTTT. Its translation: CSAGQGSSGNTIYF.

This chain uses TRBV30 with TRBJ2-7; possible D gene TRBD1, 5 bases. With 1 base removed from V and 0 bases from J, the gap between germline ends came to 7 bases. Germline values: CDR1 GTSNPN, CDR2 SVGIG (reference sequence). The CDR3 consists of 13 residues. This CDR3 reads CAWSGTLSYEQYF. In DNA, the CDR3 is TGTGCCTGGAGTGGGACACTCTCCTACGAGCAGTACTTC. Supplemented by reference TRBV30 and TRBJ2-7, the full variable domain reads SQTIHQWPATLVQPVGSPLSLECTVEGTSNPNLYWYRQAAGRGLQLLFYSVGIGQISSEVPQNLSASRPQDRQFILSSKKLLLSDSGFYLCAWSGTLSYEQYFGPGTRLTVT.

The chain couples TRBV30 to TRBJ1-2; 7 bases are shared with TRBD1. Germline V gene data show CDR1 as GTSNPN and CDR2 as SVGIG (reference sequence). CDR3 size: 13 residues. With 8 bases clipped from V and 7 bases from J, the junction kept 13 bases outside the gene matches. CDR3 nucleotide sequence: TGTGCCCGACAGGGAGGACGGGGTATTGGCTACACCTTC. Translated, it gives CARQGGRGIGYTF.

The chain combines TRBV6-6 with TRBJ2-7, with TRBD1 matching 10 bases. Per germline, CDR1 MNHNY and CDR2 SVGAGI (reference sequence). The V gene end was trimmed by 5 bases and the J gene end by 7 bases; junction bases not matched to a gene: 17. The CDR3 consists of 17 residues. For the CDR3, the DNA is TGTGCCAGCAGTCTCGTTGCCGGGGGGACAGGGGTTTCTGAGCAGTACTTC. Its protein is CASSLVAGGTGVSEQYF.

There are a few counts of this clone. This sequence joins TRBV25-1 and TRBJ1-2; 9 bases map to TRBD1. The CDR3 loop spans 12 amino acids. The V gene's germline CDR1 is MGHDK and CDR2 SYGVNS. J gave up 5 bases and V 8 bases, and 3 bases lay outside the gene matches. The CDR3 region is CASRQGVYGYTF. In DNA, the CDR3 is TGTGCCAGCCGACAGGGGGTTTATGGCTACACCTTC.